This T cell receptor (beta chain) was identified in a study of regulatory T cells in long-lasting Graves disease. This clonotype was found many times. As yet, its antigen is unknown. Assembly of TCR beta libraries relied on iRepertoire HTBI primers together with Arm-PCR of CDR3 regions. Each CDR3 protein gets one entry after TCRdb re-called the multiplex PCR reads with MiXCR. The sample yields approximately 540,000 distinct CDR3 sequences, about 12% seen once. General observations from the study: Favoring TRBV28, TRBJ1-2 and TRBJ2-5 was a feature seen in persistent disease.

Noted time point: newly diagnosed GD, antithyroid drugs for less than 3 months. RNA from PBMCs was the source of the TCR library. Germline lookup yields CDR1 SGHAT and CDR2 FQNNGV. Trimming at V came to 1 base and at J to 1 base, leaving 7 bases not matched to a gene. This CDR3 is 17 amino acids long. The data also belong to a second study, concerning T cells in Graves' hyperthyroidism and ophthalmopathy. That work states: Orbital computed tomography, thyroid ultrasound, serum thyroxine and TRAb, and clinical symptoms together informed the diagnoses.

The sample consisted of peripheral blood mononuclear cells (PBMCs), taken at new diagnosis, from a patient treated with antithyroid drugs. The chain uses TRBV11-2 and TRBJ1-2; TRBD1 aligns across 9 bases. This TCR came from a woman in her twenties or thirties with Graves disease. CDR3 DNA: TGTGCCAGCAGCTTAGGATCCGGGACAGGGCGTAACTATGGCTACACCTTC. As protein: CASSLGSGTGRNYGYTF.